Sequencing of this TCR beta chain was carried out in a study of T cells in pancreatic ductal adenocarcinoma. Measured with immunoSEQ multiplex PCR; TCRdb has only the in-frame clones, and not every one. Of some 4,500 clones listed, around 68% were seen once; the top ten hold 11% to 15%. CDR1 is DFQATT and CDR2 is SNEGSKA in the germline V gene (reference sequence). The CDR3 contains 10 residues. V lost 6 bases and J 3 bases, leaving 3 bases between the germline ends. Selected pancreatic ductal adenocarcinoma patients had undergone surgery without neoadjuvant therapy. The sequenced material came from pancreatic tumor tissue. The TCR originated in a human donor with pancreatic ductal adenocarcinoma. The chain joins TRBV20-1 to TRBJ1-3, with no clear D. The CDR3 loop is CSALGNTIYF. In DNA form, the CDR3 reads TGCAGTGCCCTTGGAAACACCATATATTTT.